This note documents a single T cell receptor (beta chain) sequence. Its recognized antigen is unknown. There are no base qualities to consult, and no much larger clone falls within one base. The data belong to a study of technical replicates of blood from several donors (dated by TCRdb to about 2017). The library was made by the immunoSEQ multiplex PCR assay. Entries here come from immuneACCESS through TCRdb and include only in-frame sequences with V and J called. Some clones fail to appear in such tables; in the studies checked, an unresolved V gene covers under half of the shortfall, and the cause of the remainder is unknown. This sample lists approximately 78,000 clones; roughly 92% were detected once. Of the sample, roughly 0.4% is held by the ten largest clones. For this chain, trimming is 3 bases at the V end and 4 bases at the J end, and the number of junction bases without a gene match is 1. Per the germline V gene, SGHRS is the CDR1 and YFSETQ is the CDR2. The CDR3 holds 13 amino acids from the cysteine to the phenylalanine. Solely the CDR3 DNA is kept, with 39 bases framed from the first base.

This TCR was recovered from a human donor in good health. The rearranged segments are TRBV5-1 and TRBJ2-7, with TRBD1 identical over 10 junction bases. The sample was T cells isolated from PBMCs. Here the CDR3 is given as CASSWTGGYEQYF. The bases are TGCGCCAGCAGCTGGACAGGGGGGTACGAGCAGTACTTC.